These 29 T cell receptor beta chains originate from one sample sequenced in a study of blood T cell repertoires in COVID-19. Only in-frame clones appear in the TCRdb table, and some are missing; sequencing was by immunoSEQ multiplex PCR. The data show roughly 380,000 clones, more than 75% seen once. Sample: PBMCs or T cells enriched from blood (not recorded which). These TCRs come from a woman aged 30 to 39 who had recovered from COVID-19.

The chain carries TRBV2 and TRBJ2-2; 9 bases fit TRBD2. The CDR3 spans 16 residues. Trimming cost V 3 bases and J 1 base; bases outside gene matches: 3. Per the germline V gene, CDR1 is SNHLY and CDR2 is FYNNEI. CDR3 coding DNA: TGTGCCAGCAGTGAGGTAGCGGGGGAGAACACCGGGGAGCTGTTTTTT. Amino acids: CASSEVAGENTGELFF.

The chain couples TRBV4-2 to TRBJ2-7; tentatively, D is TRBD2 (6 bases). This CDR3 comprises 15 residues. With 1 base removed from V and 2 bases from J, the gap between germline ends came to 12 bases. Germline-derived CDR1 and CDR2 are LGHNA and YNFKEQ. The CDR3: CASSQGVTSAYEQYF. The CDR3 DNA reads TGTGCCAGCAGCCAAGGGGTGACTAGTGCCTACGAGCAGTACTTC.

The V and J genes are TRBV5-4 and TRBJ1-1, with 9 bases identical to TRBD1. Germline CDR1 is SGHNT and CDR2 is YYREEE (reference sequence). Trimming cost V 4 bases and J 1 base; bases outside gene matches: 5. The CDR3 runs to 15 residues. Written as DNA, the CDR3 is TGTGCCAGCAGCCTAACAGGGGGCAGGAACACTGAAGCTTTCTTT. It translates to CASSLTGGRNTEAFF.

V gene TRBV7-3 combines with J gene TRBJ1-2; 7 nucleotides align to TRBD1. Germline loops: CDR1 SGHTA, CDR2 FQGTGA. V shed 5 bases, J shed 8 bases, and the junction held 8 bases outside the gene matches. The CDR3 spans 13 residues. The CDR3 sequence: CASSPTGLEGYTF. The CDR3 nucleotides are TGTGCCAGCAGCCCGACAGGGCTGGAGGGCTACACCTTC.

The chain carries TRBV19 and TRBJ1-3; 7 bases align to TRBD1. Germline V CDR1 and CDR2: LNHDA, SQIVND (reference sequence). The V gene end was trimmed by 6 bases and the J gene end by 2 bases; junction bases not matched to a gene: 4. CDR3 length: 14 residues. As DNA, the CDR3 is TGTGCCAGTAGGAGGGGGCTGGCTGGAAACACCATATATTTT. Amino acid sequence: CASRRGLAGNTIYF.

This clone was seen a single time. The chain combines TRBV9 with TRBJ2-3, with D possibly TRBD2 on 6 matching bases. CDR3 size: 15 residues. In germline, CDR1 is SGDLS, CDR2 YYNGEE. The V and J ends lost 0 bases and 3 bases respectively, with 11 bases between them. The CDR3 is CASSVAGEDTDTQYF. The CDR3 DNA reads TGTGCCAGCAGCGTAGCGGGGGAGGATACAGATACGCAGTATTTT.

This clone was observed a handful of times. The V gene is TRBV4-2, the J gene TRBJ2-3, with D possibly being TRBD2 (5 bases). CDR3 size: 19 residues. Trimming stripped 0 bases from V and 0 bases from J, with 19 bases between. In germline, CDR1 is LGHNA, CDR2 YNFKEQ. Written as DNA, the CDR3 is TGTGCCAGCAGCCAAGATGACCTTCGGCGGGTATCTAGCACAGATACGCAGTATTTT. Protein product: CASSQDDLRRVSSTDTQYF.

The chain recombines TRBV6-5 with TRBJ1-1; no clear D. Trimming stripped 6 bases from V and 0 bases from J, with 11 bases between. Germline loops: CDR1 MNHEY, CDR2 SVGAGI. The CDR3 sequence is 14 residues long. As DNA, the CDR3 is TGTGCCAGCAGAAACAGAAATTTGAACACTGAAGCTTTCTTT. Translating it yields CASRNRNLNTEAFF.

The CDR3 DNA sequence: TGTGCCAGCAGCGAAACTAGTCCGGAGACCCAGTACTTC. Protein: CASSETSPETQYF. This chain links TRBV5-4 with TRBJ2-5, with a tentative D call TRBD2 (5 bases). The germline CDR1 and CDR2 sequences are SGHNT and YYREEE (reference sequence). The CDR3 sequence is 13 residues long. V lost 4 bases and J 5 bases, leaving 12 bases between the germline ends.

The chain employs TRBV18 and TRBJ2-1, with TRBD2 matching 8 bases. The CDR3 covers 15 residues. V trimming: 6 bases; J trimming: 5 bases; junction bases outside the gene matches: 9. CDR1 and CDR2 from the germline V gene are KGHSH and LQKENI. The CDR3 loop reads CASSRPSGGNNEQFF. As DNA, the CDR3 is TGTGCCAGCTCTCGCCCGAGCGGGGGAAACAATGAGCAGTTCTTC.

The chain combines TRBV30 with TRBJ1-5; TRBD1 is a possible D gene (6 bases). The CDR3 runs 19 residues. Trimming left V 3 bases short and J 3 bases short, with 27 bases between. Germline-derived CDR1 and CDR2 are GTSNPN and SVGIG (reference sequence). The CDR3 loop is CAWSAVLSGVGPFNQPQHF. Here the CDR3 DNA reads TGTGCCTGGAGCGCGGTGTTGTCAGGGGTTGGCCCCTTCAATCAGCCCCAGCATTTT.

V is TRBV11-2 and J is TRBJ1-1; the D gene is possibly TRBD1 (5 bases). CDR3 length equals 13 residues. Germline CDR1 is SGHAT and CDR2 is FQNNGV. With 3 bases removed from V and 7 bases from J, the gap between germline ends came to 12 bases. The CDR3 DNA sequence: TGTGCCAGCAGCTTTAGGGGTAGGGTTGAAGCTTTCTTT. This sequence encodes CASSFRGRVEAFF.

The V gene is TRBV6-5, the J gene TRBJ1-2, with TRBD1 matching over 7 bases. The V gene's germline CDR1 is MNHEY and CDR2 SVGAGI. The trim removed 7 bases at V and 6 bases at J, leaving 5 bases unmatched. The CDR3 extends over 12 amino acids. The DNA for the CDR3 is TGTGCCAGCACCGACAGGGTCCATGGCTACACCTTC. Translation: CASTDRVHGYTF.

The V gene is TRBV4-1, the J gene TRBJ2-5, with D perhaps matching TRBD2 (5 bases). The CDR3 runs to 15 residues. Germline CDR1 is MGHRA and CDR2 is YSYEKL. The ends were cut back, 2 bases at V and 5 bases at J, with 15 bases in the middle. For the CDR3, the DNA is TGCGCCAGCAGCCAAAAACGGGGAGTTGGGGAGACCCAGTACTTC. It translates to CASSQKRGVGETQYF.

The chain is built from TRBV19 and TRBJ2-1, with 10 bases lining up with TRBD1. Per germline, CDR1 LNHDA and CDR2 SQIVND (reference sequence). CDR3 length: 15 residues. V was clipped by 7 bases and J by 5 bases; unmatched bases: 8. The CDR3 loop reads CASKRTGGTNNEQFF. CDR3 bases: TGTGCCAGTAAAAGGACAGGGGGGACGAACAATGAGCAGTTCTTC.

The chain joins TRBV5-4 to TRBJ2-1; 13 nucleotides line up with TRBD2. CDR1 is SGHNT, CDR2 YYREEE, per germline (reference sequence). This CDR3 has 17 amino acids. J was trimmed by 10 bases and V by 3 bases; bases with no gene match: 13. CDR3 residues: CASSSIPGLAGRDEQFF. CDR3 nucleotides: TGTGCCAGCAGCTCAATCCCGGGACTAGCGGGACGGGACGAGCAGTTCTTC. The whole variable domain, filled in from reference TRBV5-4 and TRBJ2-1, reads ETGVTQSPTHLIKTRGQQVTLRCSSQSGHNTVSWYQQALGQGPQFIFQYYREEENGRGNFPPRFSGLQFPNYSSELNVNALELDDSALYLCASSSIPGLAGRDEQFFGPGTRLTVL.

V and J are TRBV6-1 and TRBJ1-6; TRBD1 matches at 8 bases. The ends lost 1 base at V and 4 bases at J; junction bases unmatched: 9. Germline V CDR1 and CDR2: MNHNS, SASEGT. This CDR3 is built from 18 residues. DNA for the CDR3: TGTGCCAGCAGTGAAGTGGGACAGGCCGGATCTTATAATTCACCCCTCCACTTT. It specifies CASSEVGQAGSYNSPLHF.

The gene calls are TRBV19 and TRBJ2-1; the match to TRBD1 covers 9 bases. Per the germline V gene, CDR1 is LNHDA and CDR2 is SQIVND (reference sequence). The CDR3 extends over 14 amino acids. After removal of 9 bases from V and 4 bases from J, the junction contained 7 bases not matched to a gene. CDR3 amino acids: CASKTGGLYNEQFF. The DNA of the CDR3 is TGTGCCAGCAAGACAGGGGGACTGTACAATGAGCAGTTCTTC.

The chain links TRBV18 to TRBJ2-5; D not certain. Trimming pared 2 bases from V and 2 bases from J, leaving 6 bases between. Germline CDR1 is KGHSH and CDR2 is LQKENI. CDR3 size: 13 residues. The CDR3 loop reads CASSPGDQETQYF. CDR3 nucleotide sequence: TGTGCCAGCTCACCAGGAGATCAAGAGACCCAGTACTTC.

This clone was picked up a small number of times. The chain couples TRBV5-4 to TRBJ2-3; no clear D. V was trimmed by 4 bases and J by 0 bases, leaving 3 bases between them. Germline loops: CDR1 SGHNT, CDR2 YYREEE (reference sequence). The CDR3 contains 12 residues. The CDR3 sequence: CASSPSTDTQYF. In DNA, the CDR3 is TGTGCCAGCAGCCCGAGCACAGATACGCAGTATTTT.

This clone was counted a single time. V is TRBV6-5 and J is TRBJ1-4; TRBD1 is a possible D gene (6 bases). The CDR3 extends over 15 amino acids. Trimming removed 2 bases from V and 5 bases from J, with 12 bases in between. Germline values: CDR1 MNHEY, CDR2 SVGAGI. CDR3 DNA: TGTGCCAGCAGTTACGGCCCAGGGGTAAATGAAAAACTGTTTTTT. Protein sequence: CASSYGPGVNEKLFF.

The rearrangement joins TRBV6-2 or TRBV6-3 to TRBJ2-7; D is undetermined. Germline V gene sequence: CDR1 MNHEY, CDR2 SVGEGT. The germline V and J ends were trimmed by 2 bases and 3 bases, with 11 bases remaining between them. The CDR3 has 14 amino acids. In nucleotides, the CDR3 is TGTGCCAGCAGTTACGAGCGATTGAGCTACGAGCAGTACTTC. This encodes CASSYERLSYEQYF.

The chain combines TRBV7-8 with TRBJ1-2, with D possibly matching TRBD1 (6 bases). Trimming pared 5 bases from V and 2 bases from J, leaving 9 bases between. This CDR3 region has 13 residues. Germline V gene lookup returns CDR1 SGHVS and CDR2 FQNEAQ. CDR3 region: CASSQDRNYGYTF. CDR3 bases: TGTGCCAGCAGCCAGGACAGAAACTATGGCTACACCTTC.

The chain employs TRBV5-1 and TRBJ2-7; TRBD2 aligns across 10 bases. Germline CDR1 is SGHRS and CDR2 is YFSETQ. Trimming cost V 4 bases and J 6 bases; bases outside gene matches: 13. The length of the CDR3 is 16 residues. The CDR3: CASSLPLAGGAGEQYF. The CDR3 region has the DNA TGCGCCAGCAGCCTGCCTTTAGCGGGAGGAGCCGGCGAGCAGTACTTC.

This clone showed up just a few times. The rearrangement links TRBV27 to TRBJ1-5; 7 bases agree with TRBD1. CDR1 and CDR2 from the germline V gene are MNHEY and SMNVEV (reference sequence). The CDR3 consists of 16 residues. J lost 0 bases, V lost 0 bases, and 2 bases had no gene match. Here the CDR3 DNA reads TGTGCCAGCAGTTTATCAGGGGGCCGTAGCAATCAGCCCCAGCATTTT. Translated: CASSLSGGRSNQPQHF.

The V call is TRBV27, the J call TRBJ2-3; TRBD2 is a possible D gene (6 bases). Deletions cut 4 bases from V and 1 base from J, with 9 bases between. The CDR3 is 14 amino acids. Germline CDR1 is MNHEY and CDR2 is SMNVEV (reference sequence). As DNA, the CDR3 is TGTGCCAGCAGTTCGACGGGGGGCACAGATACGCAGTATTTT. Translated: CASSSTGGTDTQYF.

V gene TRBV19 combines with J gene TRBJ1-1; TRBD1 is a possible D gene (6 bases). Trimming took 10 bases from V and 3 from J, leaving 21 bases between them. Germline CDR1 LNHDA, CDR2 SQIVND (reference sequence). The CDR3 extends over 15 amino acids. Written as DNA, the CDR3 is TGTGCCATCAAGCGGGGCAGGGGTTTGGACACTGAAGCTTTCTTT. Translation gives CAIKRGRGLDTEAFF. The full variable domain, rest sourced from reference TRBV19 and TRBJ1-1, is DGGITQSPKYLFRKEGQNVTLSCEQNLNHDAMYWYRQDPGQGLRLIYYSQIVNDFQKGDIAEGYSVSREKKESFPLTVTSAQKNPTAFYLCAIKRGRGLDTEAFFGQGTRLTVV.

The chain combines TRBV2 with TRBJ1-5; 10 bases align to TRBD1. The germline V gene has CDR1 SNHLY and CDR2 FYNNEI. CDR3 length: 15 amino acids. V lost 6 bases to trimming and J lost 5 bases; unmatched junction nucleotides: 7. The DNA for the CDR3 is TGTGCCAGCAGGCTCGGACAGGGGGTAGATCAGCCCCAGCATTTT. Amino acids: CASRLGQGVDQPQHF.

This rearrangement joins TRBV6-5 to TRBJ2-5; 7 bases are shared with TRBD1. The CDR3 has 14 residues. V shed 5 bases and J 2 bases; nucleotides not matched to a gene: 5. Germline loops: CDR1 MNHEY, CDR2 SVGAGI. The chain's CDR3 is CASSPGTVQETQYF. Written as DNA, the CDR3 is TGTGCCAGCAGTCCCGGGACAGTACAAGAGACCCAGTACTTC.